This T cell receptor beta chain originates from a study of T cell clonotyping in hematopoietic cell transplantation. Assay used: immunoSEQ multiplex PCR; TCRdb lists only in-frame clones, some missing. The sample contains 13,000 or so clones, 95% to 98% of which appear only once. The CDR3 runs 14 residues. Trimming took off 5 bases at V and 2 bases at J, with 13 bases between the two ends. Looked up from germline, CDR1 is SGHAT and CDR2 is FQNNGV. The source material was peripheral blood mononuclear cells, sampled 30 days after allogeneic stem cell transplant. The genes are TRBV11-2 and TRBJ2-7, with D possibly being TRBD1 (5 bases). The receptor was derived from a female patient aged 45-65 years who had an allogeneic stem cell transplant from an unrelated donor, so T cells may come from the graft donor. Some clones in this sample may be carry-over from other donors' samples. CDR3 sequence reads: CASSLQRQTYEQYF. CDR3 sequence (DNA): TGTGCCAGCAGCCTCCAGAGACAGACCTACGAGCAGTACTTC.